The following is a T cell receptor beta chain sequence with its context. Its antigen is unknown. Measured with immunoSEQ multiplex PCR; TCRdb has only the in-frame clones, and not every one. The profile shows roughly 150,000 clones, about 70% of them singletons. This sample is part of a study of cytotoxic CD8 clonotypes in ibrutinib-treated CLL. Across the study: It was after a median approximately eleven months of treatment, range 6 to 36, that response samples were taken.

Study observations and caveats: Clonality was higher at baseline than in age-matched healthy donors and tracked circulating CD8+ T-cell counts. The clonality rise at ibrutinib response reflected private clonotype expansion. Progressing and sustained-remission patients had different sampling times.

Germline CDR1 reads SNHLY; CDR2 reads FYNNEI. Between the trimmed V and J ends, which lost 3 bases and 5 bases, there was a span of 5 bases. The CDR3 consists of 11 residues. The sequence derives from a human donor with chronic lymphocytic leukemia. This chain links TRBV2 with TRBJ2-7; D gene unclear. This material consisted of PBMCs, taken after 24 months of ibrutinib treatment. The CDR3 loop reads CASSDFHEQYF. Here the CDR3 DNA reads TGTGCCAGCAGTGATTTCCACGAGCAGTACTTC.